The 16 T cell receptor beta chains presented below share a single source sample, sequenced in a study of persistence of HIV-infected CD4 T cells. Sequencing used immunoSEQ version 4 in survey mode. The assay was immunoSEQ multiplex PCR, and TCRdb's table has in-frame clones only and misses some. The data show 25,000 to 35,000 clones, 65% to 75% seen once. Their antigens are not known. An overlapping HIV-1 Gag peptide pool stimulated these cells at 0.95 to 1 ug/peptide/mL. Sorting selected CD4+ T cells upregulating both CD40 ligand and CD69. This specimen consisted of CD4+ T cells sorted from PBMCs after approximately 20-hour stimulation, obtained from a patient who received antiretroviral therapy. The receptors come from an adult man with HIV who was CMV-seropositive.

The rearrangement links TRBV3-1 (or the pseudogene TRBV3-2) to TRBJ1-6; 9 bases line up with TRBD1. CDR1 and CDR2 (germline): LGHDT, YNNKEL (reference sequence). Unmatched junction bases numbered 10, after V lost 3 bases and J lost 10 bases. There are 16 residues in the CDR3. For the CDR3, the DNA is TGTGCCAGCAGCCAGGGTAGGACAGGGGCTGGCTCACCCCTCCACTTT. Protein sequence: CASSQGRTGAGSPLHF.

This chain joins TRBV21-1 and TRBJ2-1; the table's D call of TRBD2 was not tested on the DNA. TRBV21-1 is tagged as a pseudogene. The CDR3 runs to 16 residues. The CDR3 bases are TGTGCCAGCAGCTCCCACCGGATGAGCGGTCACAATGAGCAGTTCTTC. Its translation: CASSSHRMSGHNEQFF.

This clone has more than one count but fewer than ten. At the DNA level, this CDR3 is encoded by other sequences in the same sample as well. The V call is TRBV28, the J call TRBJ1-4; tentative D call: TRBD1 (5 bases). V gave up 7 bases and J gave up 7 bases, with 10 bases separating them. Germline V gene data show CDR1 as MDHEN and CDR2 as SYDVKM. This CDR3 is built from 12 residues. For the CDR3, the DNA is TGTGCCAGCACAACAGGATCTGAAAAACTGTTTTTT. Protein sequence: CASTTGSEKLFF. Combining the CDR3 with reference TRBV28 and TRBJ1-4 gives the whole variable domain DVKVTQSSRYLVKRTGEKVFLECVQDMDHENMFWYRQDPGLGLRLIYFSYDVKMKEKGDIPEGYSVSREKKERFSLILESASTNQTSMYLCASTTGSEKLFFGSGTQLSVL.

This clone appeared once. The V and J genes are TRBV28 and TRBJ1-5, with D perhaps TRBD1 (6 bases). Trimming left V 6 bases short and J 7 bases short, with 13 bases between. The CDR3 sequence is 13 residues long. From germline, CDR1 is MDHEN and CDR2 SYDVKM. CDR3 nucleotide sequence: TGTGCCAGCAGCCCCAGGGGCTGGCAGCCCCAGCATTTT. The encoded protein is CASSPRGWQPQHF.

The V and J genes are TRBV18 and TRBJ2-3, with D uncertain. The ends were cut back, 0 bases at V and 4 bases at J, with 11 bases in the middle. The CDR3 contains 15 residues. CDR1 and CDR2 from the germline V gene are KGHSH and LQKENI. CDR3 coding DNA: TGTGCCAGCTCACCACCGAACAGCGCCCCAGATACGCAGTATTTT. It codes for CASSPPNSAPDTQYF.

This chain links TRBV2 with TRBJ2-3; D may match TRBD1 or TRBD2 (6 bases each). The CDR3 loop spans 13 amino acids. CDR1 is SNHLY and CDR2 is FYNNEI in the germline V gene. V was trimmed by 5 bases and J by 3 bases, leaving 9 bases between them. As DNA, the CDR3 is TGTGCCAGCAGTAGGGGGGCAACAGATACGCAGTATTTT. This sequence encodes CASSRGATDTQYF.

The chain combines TRBV19 with TRBJ2-1, with 12 bases that match TRBD2. This CDR3 has 15 residues. After removal of 8 bases from V and 2 bases from J, the junction contained 4 bases not matched to a gene. The germline gives CDR1 LNHDA, CDR2 SQIVND (reference sequence). For the CDR3, the DNA is TGTGCCAGTCGGACTAGCGGGGACCCCTACAATGAGCAGTTCTTC. Its translation: CASRTSGDPYNEQFF.

The genes are TRBV6-1 and TRBJ1-4; TRBD1 might be the D (6 bases). CDR1 is MNHNS and CDR2 is SASEGT in the germline V gene. V shed 2 bases and J shed 0 bases, with 13 bases lying between them. The CDR3 spans 17 residues. In DNA, the CDR3 is TGTGCCAGCAGTGAAAGGCAGGGGCCCCCAACTAATGAAAAACTGTTTTTT. Translated: CASSERQGPPTNEKLFF.

This chain joins TRBV7-9 and TRBJ1-1, with 9 positions matching TRBD1. CDR1 and CDR2 (germline): SEHNR, FQNEAQ (reference sequence). This CDR3 is built from 16 residues. J gave up 1 base and V 7 bases, and 10 bases lay outside the gene matches. In DNA form, the CDR3 reads TGTGCCAGCACCACCCGGCGGACAGGGGAGAACACTGAAGCTTTCTTT. The encoded protein is CASTTRRTGENTEAFF. Filled out from reference TRBV7-9 and TRBJ1-1, the complete variable domain reads DTGVSQNPRHKITKRGQNVTFRCDPISEHNRLYWYRQTLGQGPEFLTYFQNEAQLEKSRLLSDRFSAERPKGSFSTLEIQRTEQGDSAMYLCASTTRRTGENTEAFFGQGTRLTVV.

The V call is TRBV7-6, the J call TRBJ2-5; D might be TRBD2 (7 bases). CDR1 is SGHVS and CDR2 is FNYEAQ in the germline V gene. V gave up 1 base and J gave up 4 bases, with 16 bases separating them. CDR3 size: 16 residues. CDR3 DNA sequence: TGTGCCAGCAGCTTAGTAGGGGGGGGAGGAACAGAGACCCAGTACTTC. Translation: CASSLVGGGGTETQYF.

The rearrangement links TRBV24-1 to TRBJ2-4; D is unclear. The germline V and J ends were trimmed by 3 bases and 2 bases, with 7 bases remaining between them. Looked up from germline, CDR1 is KGHDR and CDR2 is SFDVKD. The CDR3 contains 14 residues. This CDR3 reads CATSDGDSKNIQYF. CDR3 DNA sequence: TGTGCCACCAGTGATGGTGACTCCAAAAACATTCAGTACTTC.

The rearrangement joins TRBV28 to TRBJ1-3, with D hard to call. The germline gives CDR1 MDHEN, CDR2 SYDVKM. The germline V and J ends were trimmed by 0 bases and 0 bases, with 6 bases remaining between them. The CDR3 loop spans 15 amino acids. CDR3 nucleotide sequence: TGTGCCAGCAGTTTATGGCGAATCTCTGGAAACACCATATATTTT. This sequence encodes CASSLWRISGNTIYF.

V is TRBV29-1 and J is TRBJ1-1, with D possibly matching TRBD1 (5 bases). Trimming took 5 bases from V and 6 from J, leaving 13 bases between them. Looked up from germline, CDR1 is SQVTM and CDR2 is ANQGSEA. The CDR3 spans 12 residues. The CDR3 region is CSVSQGQAEAFF. CDR3 sequence (DNA): TGCAGCGTTTCGCAGGGTCAGGCTGAAGCTTTCTTT.

The chain has TRBV13 and TRBJ1-2, with 8 bases aligning to TRBD1. From germline, CDR1 is PRHDT and CDR2 FYEKMQ (reference sequence). The CDR3 runs 14 residues. Trimming at V came to 4 bases and at J to 7 bases, leaving 8 bases not matched to a gene. CDR3 residues: CASSSTDRVGGYTF. DNA for the CDR3: TGTGCCAGCAGCTCGACGGACAGGGTGGGTGGCTACACCTTC. The whole variable domain, remainder taken from reference TRBV13 and TRBJ1-2, is AAGVIQSPRHLIKEKRETATLKCYPIPRHDTVYWYQQGPGQDPQFLISFYEKMQSDKGSIPDRFSAQQFSDYHSELNMSSLELGDSALYFCASSSTDRVGGYTFGSGTRLTVV.

By sample share, this clone is medium-sized. This rearrangement joins TRBV5-1 to TRBJ1-1, with D uncertain. The CDR3 extends over 15 amino acids. V shed 2 bases and J shed 0 bases, with 11 bases lying between them. Germline CDR1 reads SGHRS; CDR2 reads YFSETQ. The CDR3 here is CASSLADGMNTEAFF. As DNA, the CDR3 is TGCGCCAGCAGCTTAGCAGACGGTATGAACACTGAAGCTTTCTTT.

The chain couples TRBV3-1 (or the pseudogene TRBV3-2) to TRBJ1-1; TRBD1 aligns across 10 bases. Germline CDR1 LGHDT, CDR2 YNNKEL (reference sequence). Trimming at V came to 4 bases and at J to 4 bases, leaving 6 bases not matched to a gene. CDR3 length: 15 residues. The CDR3 loop is CASSLTTGGATEAFF. The CDR3 DNA reads as TGTGCCAGCAGCCTAACGACAGGGGGCGCCACTGAAGCTTTCTTT.